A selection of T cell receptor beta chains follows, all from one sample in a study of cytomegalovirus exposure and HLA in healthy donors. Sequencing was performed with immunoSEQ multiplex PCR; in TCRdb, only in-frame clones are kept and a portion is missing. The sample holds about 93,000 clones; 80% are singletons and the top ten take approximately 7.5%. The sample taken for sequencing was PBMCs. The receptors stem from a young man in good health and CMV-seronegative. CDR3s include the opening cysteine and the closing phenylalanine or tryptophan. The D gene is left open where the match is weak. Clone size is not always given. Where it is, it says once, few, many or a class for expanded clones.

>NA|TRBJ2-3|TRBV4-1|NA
TGCGCCAGCAGCCAAACCGAAGGGGCTGGCACAGATACGCAGTATTTT
CASSQTEGAGTDTQYF
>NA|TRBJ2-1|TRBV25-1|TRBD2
TGTGCCAGCAGTGGTGCTAGCGGGAGACCGTCCTACAATGAGCAGTTCTTC
CASSGASGRPSYNEQFF
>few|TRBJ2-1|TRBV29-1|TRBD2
TGCAGCGGGGGGAGGGGTTCCTACAATGAGCAGTTCTTC
CSGGRGSYNEQFF
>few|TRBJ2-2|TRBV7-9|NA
TGTGCCAGCAGCCGACCGGGACACCGCTCGAACACCGGGGAGCTGTTTTTT
CASSRPGHRSNTGELFF
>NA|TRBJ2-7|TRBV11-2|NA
TGTGCCAGCAGCCCTACAGGCTACGAGCAGTACTTC
CASSPTGYEQYF
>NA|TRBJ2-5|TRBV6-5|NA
TGTGCCAGCAGTTTAGCAAGCGTTAAGACCCAGTACTTC
CASSLASVKTQYF
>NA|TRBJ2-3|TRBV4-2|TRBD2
TGTGCCAGCAGCCAAGATCTAGCGGGAGGGCCAGATACGCAGTATTTT
CASSQDLAGGPDTQYF
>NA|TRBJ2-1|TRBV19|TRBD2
TGTGCCAGTAGTTCCAATAGCGGGAGTCTCCAGGTTCAGCAGTTCTTC
CASSSNSGSLQVQQFF
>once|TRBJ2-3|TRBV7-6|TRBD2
TGTGCCAGCAGCTTAGTAGCGGGGGGAAGCACAGATACGCAGTATTTT
CASSLVAGGSTDTQYF
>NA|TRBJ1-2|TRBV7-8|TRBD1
TGTGCCAGCAGCTTCGTCGGGCTACAGGGGCCCAAATATGGCTACACCTTC
CASSFVGLQGPKYGYTF
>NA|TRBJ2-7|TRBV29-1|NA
TGCAGCGGGAATTTTGGGCCCGGAGGCTACGAGCAGTACTTC
CSGNFGPGGYEQYF
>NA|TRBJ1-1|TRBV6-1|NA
TGTGCCATCGAAATACAGATGAACACTGAAGCTTTCTTT
CAIEIQMNTEAFF
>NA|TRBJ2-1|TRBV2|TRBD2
TGTGCCAGGACGGGACTAGCGTACAATGAGCAGTTCTTC
CARTGLAYNEQFF
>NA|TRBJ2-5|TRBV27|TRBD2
TGTGCCAGCAGTTGGGCCTCCGGGACTAGCGGGTACGAGACCCAGTACTTC
CASSWASGTSGYETQYF
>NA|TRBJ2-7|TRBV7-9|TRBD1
TGTGCCAGCAGCTTTCGACAGGGGTTAAGGTCGAGCGAGCAGTACTTC
CASSFRQGLRSSEQYF
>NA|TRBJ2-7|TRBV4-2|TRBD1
TGTGCCAGCAGCCAAGGGCAGGGGGCGACCTACGAGCAGTACTTC
CASSQGQGATYEQYF
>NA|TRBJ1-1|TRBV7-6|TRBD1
TGTGCCAGCAGCTGGGGACAGGGGCTCACTGAAGCTTTCTTT
CASSWGQGLTEAFF
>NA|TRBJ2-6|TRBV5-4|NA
TGTGCCAGCAGCCCGGAGGCCGGGGCCAACGTCCTGACTTTC
CASSPEAGANVLTF
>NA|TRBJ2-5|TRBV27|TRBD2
TGTGCCAGCAGTCTAGGCGCACTAGCGGGAGAGACCCAGTACTTC
CASSLGALAGETQYF
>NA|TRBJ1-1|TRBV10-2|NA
TGCGCCAGCAGTCGACAGGCGAACACTGAAGCTTTCTTT
CASSRQANTEAFF
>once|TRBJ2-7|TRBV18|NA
TGTGCCAGCTCACCACAGAGCGGTCCCGACTACGAGCAGTACTTC
CASSPQSGPDYEQYF
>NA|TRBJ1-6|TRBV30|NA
TGTGCCTGGAGCTACAAGGGCGACAGGTTGGCCCTCCACTTT
CAWSYKGDRLALHF
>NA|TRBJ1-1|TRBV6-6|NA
TGTGCCAGCAGCTTAGCTGAGAACACTGAAGCTTTCTTT
CASSLAENTEAFF
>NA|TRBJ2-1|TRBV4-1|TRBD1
TGCGCCAGCAGCCAAGGGGACAGGGGGCAGGATGAGCAGTTCTTC
CASSQGDRGQDEQFF
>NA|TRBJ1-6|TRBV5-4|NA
TGTGCCAGCAGCTTGGATAGGGGAAATTCACCCCTCCACTTT
CASSLDRGNSPLHF
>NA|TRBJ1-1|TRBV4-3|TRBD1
TGCGCCAGCAGCCAAGACGGACAGGGGGTTCACACTGAAGCTTTCTTT
CASSQDGQGVHTEAFF
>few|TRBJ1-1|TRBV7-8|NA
TGTGCCAGCAGCTTTCAGAACACTGAAGCTTTCTTT
CASSFQNTEAFF
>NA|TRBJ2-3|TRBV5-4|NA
TGTGCCAGCAGCTTGGCGTCCCCAGGGAGCACAGATACGCAGTATTTT
CASSLASPGSTDTQYF
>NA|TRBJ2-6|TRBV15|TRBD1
TGTGCCACCAGCGGATGGACAGGGTTAGGCTCTGGGGCCAACGTCCTGACTTTC
CATSGWTGLGSGANVLTF
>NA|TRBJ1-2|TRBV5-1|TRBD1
TGCGCCAGCAGCTGGGACAGGCCTCTAAGGGGCTACACCTTC
CASSWDRPLRGYTF
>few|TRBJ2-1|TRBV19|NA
TGTGCCAGTAGTATAGACAGGGCGAAGTCCTACAATGAGCAGTTCTTC
CASSIDRAKSYNEQFF
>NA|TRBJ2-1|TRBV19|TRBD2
TGTGCCAGTAGTCCCCGACTAGCGGGGGGGCGCAATGAGCAGTTCTTC
CASSPRLAGGRNEQFF
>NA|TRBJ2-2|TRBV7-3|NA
TGTGCCAGCAGCTTAACTACAGGGAACACCGGGGAGCTGTTTTTT
CASSLTTGNTGELFF
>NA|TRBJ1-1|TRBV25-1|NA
TGTGCCAGCATACAGGACATGAACACTGAAGCTTTCTTT
CASIQDMNTEAFF
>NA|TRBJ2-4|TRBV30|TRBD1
TGTGCCTGGGCCGACAGGGGAAGGGTCAAAAACATTCAGTACTTC
CAWADRGRVKNIQYF
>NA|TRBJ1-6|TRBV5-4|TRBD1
TGTGCCAGCAGCTTGGTTAGGTTGTCTGACAGGGGCAATTCACCCCTCCACTTT
CASSLVRLSDRGNSPLHF
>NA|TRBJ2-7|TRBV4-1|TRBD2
TGCGCCAGCAGCCAAGGGTCCCTCCCGATTCGCGGGAGCTCCTACGAGCAGTACTTC
CASSQGSLPIRGSSYEQYF
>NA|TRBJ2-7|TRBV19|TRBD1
TGTGCCAGTAGGCGGGCAGGGGGCCGGGACGAGCAGTACTTC
CASRRAGGRDEQYF
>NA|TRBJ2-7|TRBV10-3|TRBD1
TGTGCCATCAGTGTTAAGGGACAGGGGGAAGCCTACGAGCAGTACTTC
CAISVKGQGEAYEQYF
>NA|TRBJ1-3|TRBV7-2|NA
TGTGCCAGCAGCTTAGGGGGGGTAGGCCTCTCTGGAAACACCATATATTTT
CASSLGGVGLSGNTIYF
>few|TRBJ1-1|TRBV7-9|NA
TGTTCCAGCAGCAATGCAGACAGGGAAGCTTTCTTT
CSSSNADREAFF
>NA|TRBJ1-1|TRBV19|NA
TGTGCCAGTAGTATATCGGGTCCGGACACTGAAGCTTTCTTT
CASSISGPDTEAFF
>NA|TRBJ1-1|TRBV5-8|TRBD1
TGTGCCAGCAGCCCTCGGACAGGGGGGACTGAAGCTTTCTTT
CASSPRTGGTEAFF
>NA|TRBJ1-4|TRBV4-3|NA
TGCGCCAGCAGCCAAGATAGGGGAGGGTATGAAAAACTGTTTTTT
CASSQDRGGYEKLFF
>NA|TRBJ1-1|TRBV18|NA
TGTGCCAGCTCTCCCCGGAGCCATGAGGCTGAAGCTTTCTTT
CASSPRSHEAEAFF
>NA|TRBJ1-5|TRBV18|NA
TGTGCCAGCTCACCTTCTGAGCGTAATCAGCCCCAGCATTTT
CASSPSERNQPQHF
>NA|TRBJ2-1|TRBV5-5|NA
TGTGCCAGCAGCACGGACTTTGGAGGGCAGTTCTTC
CASSTDFGGQFF
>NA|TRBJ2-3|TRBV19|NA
TGTGCCAGTAGTTGGAGGGTCCTTAGCACAGATACGCAGTATTTT
CASSWRVLSTDTQYF
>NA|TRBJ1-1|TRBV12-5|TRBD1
TGTGCTAGTGATCACGATCAGGGGGCGGACACTGAAGCTTTCTTT
CASDHDQGADTEAFF
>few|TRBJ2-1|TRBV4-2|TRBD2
TGTGCCAGCAGCCAAGAACCGGGAGGCTACAATGAGCAGTTCTTC
CASSQEPGGYNEQFF
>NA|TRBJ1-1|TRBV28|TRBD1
TGTGCCAGCAGCAGGGGGACTGAAGCTTTCTTT
CASSRGTEAFF
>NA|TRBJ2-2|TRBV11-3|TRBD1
TGTGCCAGCGGTAGAGGACAGGGGAACACCGGGGAGCTGTTTTTT
CASGRGQGNTGELFF
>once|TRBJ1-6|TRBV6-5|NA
TGTGCCAGCACCGACAGATCCCTCCCCCTCCACTTT
CASTDRSLPLHF
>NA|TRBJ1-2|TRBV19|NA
TGTGCCAGTGGGCCAAACCCCTTGGACTACTCCCGCCCGGGCTACACCTTC
CASGPNPLDYSRPGYTF
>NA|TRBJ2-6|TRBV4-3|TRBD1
TGCGCCAGCAGCCAAGCCGGGACAGGGGTCAGCTCTGGGGCCAACGTCCTGACTTTC
CASSQAGTGVSSGANVLTF